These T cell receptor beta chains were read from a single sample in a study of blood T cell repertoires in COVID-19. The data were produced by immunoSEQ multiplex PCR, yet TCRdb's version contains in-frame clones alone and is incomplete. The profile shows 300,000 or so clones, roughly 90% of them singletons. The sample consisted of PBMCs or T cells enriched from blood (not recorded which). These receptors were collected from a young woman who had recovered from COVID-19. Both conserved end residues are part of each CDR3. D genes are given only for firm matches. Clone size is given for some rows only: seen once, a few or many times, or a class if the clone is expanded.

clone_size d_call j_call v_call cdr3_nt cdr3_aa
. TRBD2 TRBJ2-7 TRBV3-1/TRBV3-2 TGTGCCAGCAGCCCGTCTAGCGGGAGTTTATACGAGCAGTACTTC CASSPSSGSLYEQYF
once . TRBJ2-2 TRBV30 TGTGCCTGGAGGGCGGGCGCGAGTTACACCGGGGAGCTGTTTTTT CAWRAGASYTGELFF
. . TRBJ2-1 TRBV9 TGTGCCAGCAGCGTAGGATGGGACTCCTCCTACAATGAGCAGTTCTTC CASSVGWDSSYNEQFF
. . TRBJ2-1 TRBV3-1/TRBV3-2 TGTGCCAGCAGTCACCAACAATCTAGTCCTGAGCAGTTCTTC CASSHQQSSPEQFF
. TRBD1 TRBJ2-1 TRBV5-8 TGTGCCAGCAACATGGACAGGGCGCTACACAATGAGCAGTTCTTC CASNMDRALHNEQFF
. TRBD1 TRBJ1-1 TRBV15 TGTGCCACCAGCAGAGGGACAGGGCCGAACACTGAAGCTTTCTTT CATSRGTGPNTEAFF
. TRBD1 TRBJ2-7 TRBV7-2 TGTGCCAGCAGCTCTGGACAGGGTCTTTACGAGCAGTACTTC CASSSGQGLYEQYF
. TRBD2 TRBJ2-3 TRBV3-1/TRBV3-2 TGTGCCAGCAGCCAAAACCAGCGGGAGGACACAGATACGCAGTATTTT CASSQNQREDTDTQYF
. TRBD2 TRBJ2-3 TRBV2 TGTGCCAGCAGCTGGACTAGCGACGTGTTCACAGATACGCAGTATTTT CASSWTSDVFTDTQYF
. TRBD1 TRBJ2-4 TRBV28 TGTGCCAGCAGTTTGCCCTTTTCTGAGACAGGGGGTGTATCCAAAAACATTCAGTACTTC CASSLPFSETGGVSKNIQYF
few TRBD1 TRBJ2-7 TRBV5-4 TGTGCCAGCAGCCTGGGACAGGGAAGGTACGAGCAGTACTTC CASSLGQGRYEQYF
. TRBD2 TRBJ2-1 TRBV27 TGTGCCAGCAGGATTTATAGCGGGGCCTCCTACAATGAGCAGTTCTTC CASRIYSGASYNEQFF
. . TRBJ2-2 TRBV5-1 TGCGCCAGCAGCTTTCGTACAGGGAGAAACACCGGGGAGCTGTTTTTT CASSFRTGRNTGELFF
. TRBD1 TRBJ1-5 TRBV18 TGTGCCAGCTCACCCCTTGAAGCACAGGGGCGAAGCAATCAGCCCCAGCATTTT CASSPLEAQGRSNQPQHF
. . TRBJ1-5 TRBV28 TGTGCCAGCAGTCTTTTCGGTTCTGTGGATCAGCCCCAGCATTTT CASSLFGSVDQPQHF
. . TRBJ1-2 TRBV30 TGTGCCTGGAGTGTACCGGGGGGGCCGGGCTACACCTTC CAWSVPGGPGYTF
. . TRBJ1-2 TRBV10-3 TGTGCCATCAGTGGGGGAACAGGGAGAGGAGGCTTGGATCACTATGGCTACACCTTC CAISGGTGRGGLDHYGYTF
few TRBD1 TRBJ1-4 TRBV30 TGTGCCTGGAGCGAGACAGGGGGCGAAGTTGAAAAACTGTTTTTT CAWSETGGEVEKLFF
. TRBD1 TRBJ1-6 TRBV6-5 TGTGCCAGCAGTTACTCGAGGGGACAGTCCCTCAACTTT CASSYSRGQSLNF
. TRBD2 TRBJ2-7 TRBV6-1 TGTGCCAGCAGTGAAAGGGCGGGAGTCGCTCGTACCTCCTACGAGCAGTACTTC CASSERAGVARTSYEQYF
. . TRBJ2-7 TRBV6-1 TGTGCCAGCAGTGAAGCCCGGAGAAGCTCCTACGAGCAGTACTTC CASSEARRSSYEQYF
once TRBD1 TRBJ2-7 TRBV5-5 TGTGCCAGCAGCGCCGGACAACGGGACAGATTACTTTACCAGCAGTACTTC CASSAGQRDRLLYQQYF
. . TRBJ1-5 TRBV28 TGTGCCAGCAGTGTAACACAGCCCCAGCATTTT CASSVTQPQHF
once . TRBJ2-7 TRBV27 TGTGCCAGCAGTCCGTACCGGGGATACGAGCAGTACTTC CASSPYRGYEQYF
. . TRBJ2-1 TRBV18 TGTGCCAGCTCACCACCGAACGGACTCTCCAGCTCCTACAATGAGCAGTTCTTC CASSPPNGLSSSYNEQFF
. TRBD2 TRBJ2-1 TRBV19 TGTGCCAGTAGGGTAACCGGGACTAGCGGCAATGAGCAGTTCTTC CASRVTGTSGNEQFF